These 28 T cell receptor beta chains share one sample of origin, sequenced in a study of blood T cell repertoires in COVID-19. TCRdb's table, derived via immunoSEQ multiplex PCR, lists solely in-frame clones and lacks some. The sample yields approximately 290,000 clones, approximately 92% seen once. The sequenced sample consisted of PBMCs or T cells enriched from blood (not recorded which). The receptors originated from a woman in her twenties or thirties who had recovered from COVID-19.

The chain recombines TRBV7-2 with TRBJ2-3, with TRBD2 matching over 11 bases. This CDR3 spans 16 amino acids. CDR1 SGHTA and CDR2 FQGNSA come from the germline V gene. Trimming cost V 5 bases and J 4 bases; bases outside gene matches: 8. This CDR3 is CASSPFSGRAADTQYF. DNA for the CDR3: TGTGCCAGCAGCCCCTTTAGCGGGAGGGCCGCAGATACGCAGTATTTT.

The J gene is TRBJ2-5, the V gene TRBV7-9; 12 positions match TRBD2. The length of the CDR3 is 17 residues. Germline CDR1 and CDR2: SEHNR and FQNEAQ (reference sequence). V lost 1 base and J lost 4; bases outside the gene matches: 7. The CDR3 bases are TGTGCCAGCAGCTTAGATCTAGCGGGAGGGCCCGGAGAGACCCAGTACTTC. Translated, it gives CASSLDLAGGPGETQYF. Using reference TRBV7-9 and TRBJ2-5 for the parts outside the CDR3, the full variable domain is DTGVSQNPRHKITKRGQNVTFRCDPISEHNRLYWYRQTLGQGPEFLTYFQNEAQLEKSRLLSDRFSAERPKGSFSTLEIQRTEQGDSAMYLCASSLDLAGGPGETQYFGPGTRLLVL.

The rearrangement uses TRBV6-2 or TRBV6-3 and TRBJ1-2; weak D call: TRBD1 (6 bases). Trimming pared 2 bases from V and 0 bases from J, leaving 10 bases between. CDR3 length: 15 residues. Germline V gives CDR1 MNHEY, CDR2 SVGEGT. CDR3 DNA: TGTGCCAGCAGTTACCGCCGACAGGCTAACTATGGCTACACCTTC. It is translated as CASSYRRQANYGYTF.

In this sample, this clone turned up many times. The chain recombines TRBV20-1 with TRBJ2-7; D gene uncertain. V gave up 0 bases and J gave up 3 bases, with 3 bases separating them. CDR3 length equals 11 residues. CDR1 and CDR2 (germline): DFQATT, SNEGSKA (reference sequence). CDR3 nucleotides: TGCAGTGCTAGAGACAACTACGAGCAGTACTTC. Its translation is CSARDNYEQYF.

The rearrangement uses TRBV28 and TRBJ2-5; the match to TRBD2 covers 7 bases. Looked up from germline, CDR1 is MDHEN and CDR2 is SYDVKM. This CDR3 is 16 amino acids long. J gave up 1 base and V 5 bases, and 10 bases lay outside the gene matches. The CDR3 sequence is CASSGGKAGLQETQYF. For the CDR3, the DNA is TGTGCCAGCAGTGGCGGTAAAGCGGGACTCCAAGAGACCCAGTACTTC.

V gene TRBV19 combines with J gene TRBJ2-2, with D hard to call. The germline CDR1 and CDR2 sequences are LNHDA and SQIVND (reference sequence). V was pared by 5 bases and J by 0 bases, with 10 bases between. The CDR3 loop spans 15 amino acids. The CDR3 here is CASSPEVSNTGELFF. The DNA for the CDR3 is TGTGCCAGTAGTCCAGAGGTGTCGAACACCGGGGAGCTGTTTTTT.

The CDR3 reads CASSLMPGETQYF. For the CDR3, the DNA is TGCGCCAGCAGCTTGATGCCGGGAGAGACCCAGTACTTC. The chain combines TRBV5-1 with TRBJ2-5; D not certain. This CDR3 region has 13 residues. Trimming shortened V by 1 base and J by 4 bases, and 8 bases separated the two germline ends. Germline V gene data show CDR1 as SGHRS and CDR2 as YFSETQ.

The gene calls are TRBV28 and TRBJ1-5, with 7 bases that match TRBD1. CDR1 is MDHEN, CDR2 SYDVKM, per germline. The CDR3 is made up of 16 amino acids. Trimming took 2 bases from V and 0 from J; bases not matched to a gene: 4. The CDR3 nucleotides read TGTGCCAGCAGTTTACCTACAGGGGCTAGCAATCAGCCCCAGCATTTT. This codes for CASSLPTGASNQPQHF.

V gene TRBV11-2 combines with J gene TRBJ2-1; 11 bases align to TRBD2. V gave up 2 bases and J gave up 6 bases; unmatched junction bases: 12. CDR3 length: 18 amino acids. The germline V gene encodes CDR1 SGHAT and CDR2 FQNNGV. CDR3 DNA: TGTGCCAGCAGCTTACCCAGCCTACTAGCGGGAGTAGGCAATGAGCAGTTCTTC. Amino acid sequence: CASSLPSLLAGVGNEQFF.

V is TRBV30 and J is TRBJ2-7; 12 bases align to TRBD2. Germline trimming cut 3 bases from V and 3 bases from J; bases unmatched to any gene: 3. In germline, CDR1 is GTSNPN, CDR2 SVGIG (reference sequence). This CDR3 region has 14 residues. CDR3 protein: CAWRETSGSYEQYF. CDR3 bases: TGTGCCTGGAGAGAGACTAGCGGGAGCTACGAGCAGTACTTC.

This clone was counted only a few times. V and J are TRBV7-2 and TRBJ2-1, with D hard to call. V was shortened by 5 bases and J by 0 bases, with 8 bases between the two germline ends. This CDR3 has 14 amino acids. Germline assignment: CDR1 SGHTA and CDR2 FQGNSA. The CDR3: CASSKSSSYNEQFF. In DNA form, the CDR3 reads TGTGCCAGCAGCAAATCTAGCTCCTACAATGAGCAGTTCTTC.

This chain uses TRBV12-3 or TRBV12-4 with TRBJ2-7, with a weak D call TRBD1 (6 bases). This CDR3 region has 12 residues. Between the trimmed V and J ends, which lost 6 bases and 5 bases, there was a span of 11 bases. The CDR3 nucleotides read TGTGCCAGCAGCACACAGGGCCACGAGCAGTACTTC. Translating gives CASSTQGHEQYF.

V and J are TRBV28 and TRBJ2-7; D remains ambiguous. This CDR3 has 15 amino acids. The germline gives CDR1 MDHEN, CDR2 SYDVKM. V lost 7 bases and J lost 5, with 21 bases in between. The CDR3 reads CASTPRSVFLNEQYF. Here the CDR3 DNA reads TGTGCCAGCACCCCCCGGTCCGTGTTCCTCAACGAGCAGTACTTC.

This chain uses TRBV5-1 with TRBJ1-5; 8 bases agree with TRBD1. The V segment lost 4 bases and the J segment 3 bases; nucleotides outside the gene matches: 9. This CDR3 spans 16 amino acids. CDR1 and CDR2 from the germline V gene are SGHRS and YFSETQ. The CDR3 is CASSPHGGQANQPQHF. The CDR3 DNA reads TGCGCCAGCAGCCCGCATGGGGGACAGGCCAATCAGCCCCAGCATTTT.

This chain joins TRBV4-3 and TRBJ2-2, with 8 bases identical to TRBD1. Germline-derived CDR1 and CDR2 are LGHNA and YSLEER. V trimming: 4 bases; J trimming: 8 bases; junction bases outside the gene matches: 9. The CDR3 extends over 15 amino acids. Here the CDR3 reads CASSPPGTGMGELFF. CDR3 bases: TGCGCCAGCAGCCCACCCGGGACAGGAATGGGGGAGCTGTTTTTT.

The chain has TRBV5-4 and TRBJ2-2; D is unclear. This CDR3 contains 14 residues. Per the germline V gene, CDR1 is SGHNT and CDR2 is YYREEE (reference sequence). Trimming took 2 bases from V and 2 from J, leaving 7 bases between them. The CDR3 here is CASSFFQNTGELFF. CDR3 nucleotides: TGTGCCAGCAGCTTTTTTCAAAACACCGGGGAGCTGTTTTTT.

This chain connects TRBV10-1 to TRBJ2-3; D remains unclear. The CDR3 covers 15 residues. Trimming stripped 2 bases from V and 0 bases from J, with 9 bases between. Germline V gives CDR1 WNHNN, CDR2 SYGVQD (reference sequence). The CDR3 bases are TGCGCCAGCAGTGAGATCGTCAGTAGCACAGATACGCAGTATTTT. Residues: CASSEIVSSTDTQYF.

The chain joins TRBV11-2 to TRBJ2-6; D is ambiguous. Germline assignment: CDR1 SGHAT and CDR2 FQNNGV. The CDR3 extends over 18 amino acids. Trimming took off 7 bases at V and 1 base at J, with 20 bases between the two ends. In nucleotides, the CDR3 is TGTGCCAGCACCTCCTTAAATTCTTTGCTATCTGGGGCCAACGTCCTGACTTTC. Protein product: CASTSLNSLLSGANVLTF. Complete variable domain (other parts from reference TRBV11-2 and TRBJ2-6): EAGVAQSPRYKIIEKRQSVAFWCNPISGHATLYWYQQILGQGPKLLIQFQNNGVVDDSQLPKDRFSAERLKGVDSTLKIQPAKLEDSAVYLCASTSLNSLLSGANVLTFGAGSRLTVL.

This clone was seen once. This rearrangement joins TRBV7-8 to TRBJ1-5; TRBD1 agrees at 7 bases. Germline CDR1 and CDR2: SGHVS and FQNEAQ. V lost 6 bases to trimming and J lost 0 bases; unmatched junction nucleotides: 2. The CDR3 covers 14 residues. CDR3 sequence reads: CASRNRGSNQPQHF. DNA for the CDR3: TGTGCCAGCAGGAACAGGGGTAGCAATCAGCCCCAGCATTTT.

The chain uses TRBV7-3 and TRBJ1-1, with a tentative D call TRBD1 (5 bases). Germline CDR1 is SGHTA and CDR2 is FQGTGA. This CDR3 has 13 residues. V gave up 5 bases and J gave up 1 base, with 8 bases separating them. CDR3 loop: CASSAGQNTEAFF. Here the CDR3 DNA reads TGTGCCAGCAGCGCCGGACAGAACACTGAAGCTTTCTTT.

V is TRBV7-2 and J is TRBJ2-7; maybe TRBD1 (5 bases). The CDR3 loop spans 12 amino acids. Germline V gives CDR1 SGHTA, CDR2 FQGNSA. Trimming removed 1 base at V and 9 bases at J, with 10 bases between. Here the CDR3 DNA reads TGTGCCAGCAGCTTAGGGCAGGGTGGGCAGTACTTC. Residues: CASSLGQGGQYF.

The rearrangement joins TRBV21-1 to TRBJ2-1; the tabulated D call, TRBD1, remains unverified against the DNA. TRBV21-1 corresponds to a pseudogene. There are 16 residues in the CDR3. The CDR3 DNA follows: TGTGCCAGCAGAAAAAAGGACAGCGTCTCCTACAATGAGCAGTTCTTC. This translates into CASRKKDSVSYNEQFF.

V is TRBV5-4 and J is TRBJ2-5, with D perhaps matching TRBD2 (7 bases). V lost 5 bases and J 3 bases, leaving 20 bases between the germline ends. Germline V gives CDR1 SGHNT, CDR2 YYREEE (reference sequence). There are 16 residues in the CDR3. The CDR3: CASRGGLWEGKETQYF. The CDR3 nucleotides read TGTGCCAGCAGAGGGGGATTATGGGAGGGTAAAGAGACCCAGTACTTC. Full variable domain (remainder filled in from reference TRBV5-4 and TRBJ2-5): ETGVTQSPTHLIKTRGQQVTLRCSSQSGHNTVSWYQQALGQGPQFIFQYYREEENGRGNFPPRFSGLQFPNYSSELNVNALELDDSALYLCASRGGLWEGKETQYFGPGTRLLVL.

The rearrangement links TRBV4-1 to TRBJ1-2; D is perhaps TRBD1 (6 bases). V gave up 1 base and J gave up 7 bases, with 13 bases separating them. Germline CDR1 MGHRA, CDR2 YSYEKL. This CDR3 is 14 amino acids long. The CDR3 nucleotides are TGCGCCAGCAGCCAAGCGTCAGGGGCCTTTGGCTACACCTTC. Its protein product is CASSQASGAFGYTF.

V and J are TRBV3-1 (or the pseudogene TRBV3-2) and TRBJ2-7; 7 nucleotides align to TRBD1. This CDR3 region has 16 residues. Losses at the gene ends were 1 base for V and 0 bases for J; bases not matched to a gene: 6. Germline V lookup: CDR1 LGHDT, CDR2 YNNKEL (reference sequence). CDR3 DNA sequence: TGTGCCAGCAGCCAAGGATACAGGGGTCACTCCTACGAGCAGTACTTC. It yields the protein CASSQGYRGHSYEQYF.

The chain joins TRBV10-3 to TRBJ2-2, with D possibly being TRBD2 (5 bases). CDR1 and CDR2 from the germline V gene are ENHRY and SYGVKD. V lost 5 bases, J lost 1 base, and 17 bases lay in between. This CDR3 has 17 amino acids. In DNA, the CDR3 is TGTGCCATCAGTAAGACCCACAGCGGAGGGAACACCGGGGAGCTGTTTTTT. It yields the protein CAISKTHSGGNTGELFF.

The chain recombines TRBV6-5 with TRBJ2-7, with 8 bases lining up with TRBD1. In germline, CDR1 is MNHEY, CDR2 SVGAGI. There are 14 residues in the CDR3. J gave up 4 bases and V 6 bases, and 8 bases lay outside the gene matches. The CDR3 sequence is CASRQDRVGYEQYF. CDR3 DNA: TGTGCCAGCAGGCAGGACAGGGTTGGGTACGAGCAGTACTTC.

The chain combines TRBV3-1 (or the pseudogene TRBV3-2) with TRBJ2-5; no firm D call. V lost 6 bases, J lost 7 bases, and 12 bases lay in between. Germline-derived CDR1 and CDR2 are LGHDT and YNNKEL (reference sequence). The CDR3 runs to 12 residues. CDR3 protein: CASRARGGTQYF. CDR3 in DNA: TGTGCCAGCAGGGCCCGCGGCGGGACCCAGTACTTC.